This passage covers 12 T cell receptor beta chains from one sample sequenced in a study of T cell changes during pregnancy in multiple sclerosis (dated by TCRdb to about 2019). Preparation of the library involved the immunoSEQ multiplex PCR assay. The table comes from immuneACCESS by way of TCRdb, which keeps in-frame sequences with V and J called. Part of the clones is missing from these tables; in studies checked, under half for an unresolved V gene and the rest for unknown reasons. This sample holds about 70,000 clones; approximately 94% were observed only once. The top ten hold around 0.6% of the sample. The sample was peripheral blood, taken in the third trimester of pregnancy. Every receptor here comes from a female donor with multiple sclerosis, enrolled in a pregnancy study.

The J gene is TRBJ1-4, the V gene TRBV9; no clear D. Trimming removed 0 bases from V and 8 bases from J, with 8 bases in between. Germline V CDR1 and CDR2: SGDLS, YYNGEE. CDR3 length equals 13 residues. CDR3 nucleotides: TGTGCCAGCAGCGTAGCCCTCCAGGAAAAACTGTTTTTT. Its translation: CASSVALQEKLFF.

This sequence joins TRBV30 and TRBJ2-5; D not resolved. Germline lookup yields CDR1 GTSNPN and CDR2 SVGIG (reference sequence). Trimming pared 2 bases from V and 2 bases from J, leaving 6 bases between. The length of the CDR3 is 12 residues. The CDR3 DNA follows: TGTGCCTGGAGTTTTACACAAGAGACCCAGTACTTC. It specifies CAWSFTQETQYF.

The CDR3 spells CSASRVAEAFF. CDR3 DNA sequence: TGCAGTGCCTCCAGGGTGGCTGAAGCTTTCTTT. V gene TRBV20-1 combines with J gene TRBJ1-1; the D gene is possibly TRBD1 (5 bases). Germline V gene lookup returns CDR1 DFQATT and CDR2 SNEGSKA (reference sequence). The CDR3 spans 11 residues. The V and J ends lost 6 bases and 6 bases respectively, with 11 bases between them.

This rearrangement joins TRBV18 to TRBJ1-1; a weak D match, TRBD1 (6 bases). Deletions cut 3 bases from V and 6 bases from J, with 8 bases between. This CDR3 is 12 amino acids long. The germline gives CDR1 KGHSH, CDR2 LQKENI. The CDR3 here is CASSPKGAEAFF. CDR3 nucleotides: TGTGCCAGCTCACCCAAGGGGGCTGAAGCTTTCTTT.

This clone was detected only once. For the CDR3, the DNA is TGTGCCAGTAGTATTGGGAGAGAGACCCAGTACTTC. Protein sequence: CASSIGRETQYF. The genes are TRBV19 and TRBJ2-5, with D perhaps TRBD2 (5 bases). Trimming stripped 3 bases from V and 4 bases from J, with 6 bases between. CDR3 size: 12 residues. CDR1 and CDR2 (germline): LNHDA, SQIVND (reference sequence).

The J gene is TRBJ2-2, the V gene TRBV9; TRBD2 matches at 8 bases. V was clipped by 2 bases and J by 1 base; unmatched bases: 1. The CDR3 is 15 residues long. CDR1 and CDR2 from the germline V gene are SGDLS and YYNGEE. The CDR3 loop reads CASSVSGMNTGELFF. As DNA, the CDR3 is TGTGCCAGCAGCGTTAGCGGGATGAACACCGGGGAGCTGTTTTTT. The full variable domain, with the rest looked up from reference TRBV9 and TRBJ2-2, is DSGVTQTPKHLITATGQRVTLRCSPRSGDLSVYWYQQSLDQGLQFLIQYYNGEERAKGNILERFSAQQFPDLHSELNLSSLELGDSALYFCASSVSGMNTGELFFGEGSRLTVL.

V is TRBV12-5 and J is TRBJ2-1; TRBD2 aligns across 12 bases. The CDR3 contains 16 residues. CDR1 is LGHNT, CDR2 FRNRAP, per germline. Losses at the gene ends were 7 bases for V and 7 bases for J; bases not matched to a gene: 11. CDR3 sequence (DNA): TGTGCTAGTGCCTTGCTAGCGGGGGGGCCGAATAATGAGCAGTTCTTC. Its protein product is CASALLAGGPNNEQFF.

The chain links TRBV7-3 to TRBJ2-2, with D uncertain. This CDR3 spans 13 amino acids. Trimming pared 1 base from V and 4 bases from J, leaving 4 bases between. Germline V gives CDR1 SGHTA, CDR2 FQGTGA. The CDR3 DNA reads as TGTGCCAGCAGCTTAATCGTCACCGGGGAGCTGTTTTTT. The encoded protein is CASSLIVTGELFF.

The chain has TRBV18 and TRBJ2-2; 7 nucleotides line up with TRBD1. The CDR3 is 13 amino acids. After removal of 6 bases from V and 5 bases from J, the junction contained 3 bases not matched to a gene. Germline assignment: CDR1 KGHSH and CDR2 LQKENI. CDR3 coding DNA: TGTGCCAGCTCCCCCAGGGGGACCGGGGAGCTGTTTTTT. Protein: CASSPRGTGELFF.

This sequence joins TRBV6-5 and TRBJ1-4, with D possibly matching TRBD1 (6 bases). Trimming removed 2 bases at V and 7 bases at J, with 8 bases between. Germline V gene lookup returns CDR1 MNHEY and CDR2 SVGAGI. This CDR3 spans 13 amino acids. The CDR3 is CASSYTGSEKLFF. The CDR3 bases are TGTGCCAGCAGTTACACAGGGAGTGAAAAACTGTTTTTT.

The rearrangement joins TRBV6-5 to TRBJ2-5; a possible D gene is TRBD2 (6 bases). CDR1 and CDR2 from the germline V gene are MNHEY and SVGAGI. This CDR3 is 13 amino acids long. Trimming cost V 7 bases and J 2 bases, with 11 bases left between them. CDR3 DNA: TGTGCCAGCACCCGACTAGGGCAAGAGACCCAGTACTTC. It codes for CASTRLGQETQYF.

The chain has TRBV7-6 and TRBJ1-5; D unresolved. CDR1 is SGHVS, CDR2 FNYEAQ, per germline. CDR3 length equals 15 residues. V was shortened by 8 bases and J by 1 base, with 15 bases between the two germline ends. CDR3 sequence reads: CASGPNEGSNQPQHF. The CDR3 nucleotides read TGTGCCAGCGGCCCCAATGAGGGCAGCAATCAGCCCCAGCATTTT.